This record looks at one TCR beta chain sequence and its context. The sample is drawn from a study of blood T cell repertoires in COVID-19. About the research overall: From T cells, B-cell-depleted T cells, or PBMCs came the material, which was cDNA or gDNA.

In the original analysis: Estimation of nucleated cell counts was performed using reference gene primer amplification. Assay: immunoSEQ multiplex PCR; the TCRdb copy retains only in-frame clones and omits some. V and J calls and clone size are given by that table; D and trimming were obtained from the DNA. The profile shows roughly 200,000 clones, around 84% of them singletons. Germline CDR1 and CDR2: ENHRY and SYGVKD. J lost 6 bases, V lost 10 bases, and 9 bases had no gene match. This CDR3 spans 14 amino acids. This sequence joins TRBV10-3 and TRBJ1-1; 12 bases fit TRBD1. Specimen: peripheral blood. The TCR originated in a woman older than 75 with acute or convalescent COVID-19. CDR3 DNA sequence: TGTGCCACCACCCCGGGACAGGGGGCTGCTGAAGCTTTCTTT. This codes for CATTPGQGAAEAFF.